This T cell receptor beta chain is from a study of CD8 T cells in Susac syndrome. The sequenced target, TCR beta, came from blood CD8+ and CD4+ T cells. Purification of the CD8+ and CD4+ T cells relied on negative isolation, and TEMRA cells underwent FACS enrichment. The CDR3 is 14 amino acids. Germline loops: CDR1 LGHNA, CDR2 YNFKEQ. Trimming cost V 0 bases and J 4 bases, with 10 bases left between them. An amount of RNA that ranged from roughly 0.5 to 1 ug was reverse transcribed with random hexamers. An immunoSEQ multiplex PCR amplified TCR beta CDR3 over 54 Vbeta and 13 Jbeta. TCRdb used MiXCR to reprocess the immunoSEQ multiplex PCR reads, holding one entry per CDR3 protein. The table shows under 200,000 distinct CDR3 sequences, with 90% to 97% occurring only once.

The receptor's source is a human donor with Susac syndrome. The rearrangement uses TRBV4-2 and TRBJ2-7; no reliable D call. What was sequenced was CD4+ T cells from PBMCs. In DNA form, the CDR3 reads TGTGCCAGCAGCCAAGACACTGGCCGGTACGAGCAGTACTTC. This codes for CASSQDTGRYEQYF.